The next 22 T cell receptor beta chains were all read from a single sample in a study of control samples from healthy donors and cancer patients. Data came from immunoSEQ multiplex PCR; TCRdb stores just in-frame clones and leaves some out. The profile shows some 210,000 clones, about 89% of them singletons. The sample taken for sequencing was blood. All receptors come from a man aged 30 to 45 in good health.

V usage is TRBV27 and J usage is TRBJ2-4, with unresolved D. Germline V gene data show CDR1 as MNHEY and CDR2 as SMNVEV (reference sequence). Trimming pared 5 bases from V and 2 bases from J, leaving 10 bases between. There are 14 residues in the CDR3. The CDR3 region is CASSPAQPKNIQYF. CDR3 coding DNA: TGTGCCAGCAGTCCCGCCCAGCCCAAAAACATTCAGTACTTC.

The count of this clone is one. The genes are TRBV4-1 and TRBJ2-3; D is possibly TRBD1 (6 bases). V was cut by 3 bases and J by 3 bases, with 16 bases left in between. Per the germline V gene, CDR1 is MGHRA and CDR2 is YSYEKL. This CDR3 spans 16 amino acids. CDR3 DNA sequence: TGCGCCAGCAGCCATGACTGGACAGAGAGAACAGATACGCAGTATTTT. As protein: CASSHDWTERTDTQYF.

This sequence joins TRBV27 and TRBJ1-1; no clear D gene. CDR1 MNHEY and CDR2 SMNVEV come from the germline V gene (reference sequence). The CDR3 sequence is 14 residues long. CDR3 loop: CVSFRREINTEAFF. CDR3 DNA: TGTGTTAGCTTTCGGCGGGAGATAAACACTGAAGCTTTCTTT.

This chain uses TRBV18 with TRBJ2-2, with a possible D match to TRBD1 (6 bases). The CDR3 consists of 14 residues. CDR1 and CDR2 from the germline V gene are KGHSH and LQKENI. Trimming stripped 6 bases from V and 1 base from J, with 9 bases between. The CDR3 sequence: CASSRGQNTGELFF. The DNA for the CDR3 is TGTGCCAGCTCTCGGGGACAGAACACCGGGGAGCTGTTTTTT.

The chain recombines TRBV19 with TRBJ1-5; D is perhaps TRBD1 (6 bases). V dropped 4 bases and J dropped 0 bases, with 13 bases sitting between them. CDR1 is LNHDA, CDR2 SQIVND, per germline (reference sequence). This CDR3 comprises 16 residues. CDR3 loop: CASSKGVSYSNQPQHF. Here the CDR3 DNA reads TGTGCCAGTAGTAAGGGGGTTTCATATAGCAATCAGCCCCAGCATTTT.

This chain connects TRBV15 to TRBJ1-2; D uncertain. V lost 5 bases and J 0 bases, leaving 19 bases between the germline ends. Per germline, CDR1 LNHNV and CDR2 YYDKDF (reference sequence). This CDR3 is 17 amino acids long. DNA of the CDR3: TGTGCCACCAGCGGCATGACACGGACGAGACCTAACTATGGCTACACCTTC. Translation: CATSGMTRTRPNYGYTF.

This clone was detected once. The chain recombines TRBV4-1 with TRBJ2-1; TRBD1 might be the D (5 bases). The CDR3 is made up of 15 amino acids. Germline CDR1 reads MGHRA; CDR2 reads YSYEKL. V was clipped by 4 bases and J by 4 bases, with 14 bases between them. As DNA, the CDR3 is TGCGCCAGCAGCCCGACCCCAGACAGTTACAATGAGCAGTTCTTC. This gives the protein CASSPTPDSYNEQFF.

The rearrangement joins TRBV6-5 to TRBJ1-1, with D tentatively TRBD1 (6 bases). CDR1 and CDR2 from the germline V gene are MNHEY and SVGAGI. V was cut by 4 bases and J by 4 bases, with 10 bases left in between. The CDR3 is 13 amino acids. CDR3 nucleotides: TGTGCCAGCAGTTGGGGGGCACGCACTGAAGCTTTCTTT. It is translated as CASSWGARTEAFF.

The chain has TRBV24-1 and TRBJ2-1; D is uncertain. V lost 3 bases, J lost 1 base, and 9 bases lay in between. CDR3 size: 15 residues. From germline, CDR1 is KGHDR and CDR2 SFDVKD. CDR3 coding DNA: TGTGCCACCAGTGATGGGTCAAGATCCTACAATGAGCAGTTCTTC. Translating gives CATSDGSRSYNEQFF.

This sequence joins TRBV3-1 (or the pseudogene TRBV3-2) and TRBJ1-1; no reliable D call. The V gene lost 1 base and the J gene lost 2 bases, with 11 bases spanning the gap. The CDR3 is 15 amino acids. Germline V lookup: CDR1 LGHDT, CDR2 YNNKEL (reference sequence). DNA for the CDR3: TGTGCCAGCAGCCAAGGGGTTTCCCGAAACACTGAAGCTTTCTTT. Protein: CASSQGVSRNTEAFF.

This clone was recorded a few times. The rearrangement joins TRBV4-2 to TRBJ2-1; 9 bases line up with TRBD2. The CDR3 runs to 16 residues. V lost 3 bases to trimming and J lost 1 base; unmatched junction nucleotides: 4. Per germline, CDR1 LGHNA and CDR2 YNFKEQ. CDR3 DNA: TGTGCCAGCAGCCAGATTAGCGGGGGATCCTACAATGAGCAGTTCTTC. This sequence encodes CASSQISGGSYNEQFF.

In regard to this clone: Without the conserved terminal phenylalanine or tryptophan, this CDR3 likely stems from a read error. No DNA is shown, since the ends of the CDR3 on it are uncertain; the CDR3 is the one TCRdb lists. J is TRBJ1-2 and V is TRBV12-3 or TRBV12-4. The length of the CDR3 is 11 amino acids, counting both ends. The CDR3 sequence is CASSVHRDSGS.

The CDR3 region has the DNA TGTGCCAGCAGCTCGACAGGAAGCATGAACACTGAAGCTTTCTTT. It yields the protein CASSSTGSMNTEAFF. The rearrangement links TRBV7-3 to TRBJ1-1; the D gene is possibly TRBD1 (6 bases). V was shortened by 4 bases and J by 0 bases, with 12 bases between the two germline ends. The CDR3 loop spans 15 amino acids. Germline V gene lookup returns CDR1 SGHTA and CDR2 FQGTGA.

The rearrangement links TRBV15 to TRBJ1-1; 7 bases align to TRBD1. The CDR3 has 15 residues. CDR1 and CDR2 from the germline V gene are LNHNV and YYDKDF (reference sequence). With V trimmed by 3 bases and J by 3 bases, 7 bases remained unmatched. CDR3 sequence reads: CATSRPVTGDTEAFF. CDR3 DNA: TGTGCCACCAGCAGGCCAGTCACAGGGGACACTGAAGCTTTCTTT.

V is TRBV12-5 and J is TRBJ1-6, with D tentatively TRBD1 (6 bases). The germline V and J ends were trimmed by 5 bases and 13 bases, with 24 bases remaining between them. The CDR3 is 16 amino acids. Germline CDR1 is LGHNT and CDR2 is FRNRAP. CDR3 bases: TGTGCTAGTGGTCCCGGGGGACACAATTTGTTTCAGCCCCTCCACTTT. This encodes CASGPGGHNLFQPLHF.

Points on this clone: Additional DNA sequences in this sample encode the identical CDR3. The genes are TRBV11-2 and TRBJ1-1; no definite D call. The CDR3 loop spans 13 amino acids. Germline loops: CDR1 SGHAT, CDR2 FQNNGV. V was cut by 1 base and J by 2 bases, with 5 bases left in between. This CDR3 reads CASSLVRNTEAFF. In DNA, the CDR3 is TGTGCCAGCAGCTTAGTACGAAACACTGAAGCTTTCTTT.

The V gene is TRBV5-1, the J gene TRBJ2-3, with 7 nucleotides matching TRBD2. The CDR3 runs 14 residues. V dropped 4 bases and J dropped 1; count of bases not matched to a gene: 3. Germline V gives CDR1 SGHRS, CDR2 YFSETQ. In DNA form, the CDR3 reads TGCGCCAGCAGCGCCGGACTAGGCACAGATACGCAGTATTTT. Translated, it gives CASSAGLGTDTQYF.

J is TRBJ1-4 and V is TRBV7-9, with TRBD1 identical over 9 bases. CDR3 length: 15 residues. Germline CDR1 and CDR2: SEHNR and FQNEAQ (reference sequence). V lost 7 bases and J lost 5; bases outside the gene matches: 8. CDR3 DNA: TGTGCCAGCACCCTACAGGGGGCCAAAAATGAAAAACTGTTTTTT. It yields the protein CASTLQGAKNEKLFF.

This clone was counted once. The gene calls are TRBV6-1 and TRBJ1-1; D unclear. Germline values: CDR1 MNHNS, CDR2 SASEGT. V lost 0 bases and J lost 8, with 22 bases in between. This CDR3 has 17 residues. CDR3 in DNA: TGTGCCAGCAGTGAAGCGGCGGACCGACTCGGGGTACGAGAAGCTTTCTTT. Residues: CASSEAADRLGVREAFF.

This chain uses TRBV18 with TRBJ2-1; 10 nucleotides line up with TRBD1. CDR1 is KGHSH, CDR2 LQKENI, per germline. Trimming took 5 bases from V and 4 from J; bases not matched to a gene: 11. The CDR3 extends over 17 amino acids. The CDR3: CASSNRAGTGAYNEQFF. The CDR3 region has the DNA TGTGCCAGCTCAAACCGCGCCGGGACAGGGGCTTACAATGAGCAGTTCTTC.

This chain's CDR3 is CASSYSREYGYTF. The CDR3, as DNA: TGTGCCAGCAGTTACAGCCGAGAGTATGGCTACACCTTC. The chain combines TRBV6-5 with TRBJ1-2; D is unresolved. CDR3 length equals 13 residues. Per the germline V gene, CDR1 is MNHEY and CDR2 is SVGAGI. Trimming stripped 2 bases from V and 5 bases from J, with 9 bases between.

The V and J genes are TRBV3-1 (or the pseudogene TRBV3-2) and TRBJ1-2; D uncertain. Trimming cost V 3 bases and J 4 bases, with 3 bases left between them. The CDR3 has 11 residues. Germline CDR1 LGHDT, CDR2 YNNKEL (reference sequence). As DNA, the CDR3 is TGTGCCAGCAGCCAGGGCTATGGCTACACCTTC. Encoded protein: CASSQGYGYTF.